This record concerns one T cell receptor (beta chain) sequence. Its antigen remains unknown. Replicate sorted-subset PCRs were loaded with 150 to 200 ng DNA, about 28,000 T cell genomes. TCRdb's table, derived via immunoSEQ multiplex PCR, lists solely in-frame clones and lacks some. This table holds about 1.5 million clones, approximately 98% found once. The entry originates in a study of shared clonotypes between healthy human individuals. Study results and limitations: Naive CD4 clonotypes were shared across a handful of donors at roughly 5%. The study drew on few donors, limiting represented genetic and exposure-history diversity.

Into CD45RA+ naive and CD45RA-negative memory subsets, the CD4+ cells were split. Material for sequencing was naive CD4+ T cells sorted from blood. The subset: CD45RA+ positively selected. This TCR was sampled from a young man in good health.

In nucleotides, the CDR3 is TGTGCCAGCAGCCACTCAAGGGGGAACACTGAAGCTTTCTTT. This translates into CASSHSRGNTEAFF. This sequence joins TRBV14 and TRBJ1-1; the D gene is possibly TRBD1 (5 bases). Deletions cut 3 bases from V and 1 base from J, with 9 bases between. The CDR3 is made up of 14 amino acids. Germline V lookup: CDR1 SGHDN, CDR2 FVKESK. The full variable domain, rest sourced from reference TRBV14 and TRBJ1-1, is EAGVTQFPSHSVIEKGQTVTLRCDPISGHDNLYWYRRVMGKEIKFLLHFVKESKQDESGMPNNRFLAERTGGTYSTLKVQPAELEDSGVYFCASSHSRGNTEAFFGQGTRLTVV.